This TCR beta chain originates from a study of blood T cell repertoires in COVID-19. Study summary: From the United States, Italy and Spain came samples of acute and convalescent COVID-19. From T cells, B-cell-depleted T cells, or PBMCs came the material, which was cDNA or gDNA.

This CDR3 comprises 12 residues. V was shortened by 6 bases and J by 10 bases, with 15 bases between the two germline ends. Germline assignment: CDR1 LNHDA and CDR2 SQIVND (reference sequence). How the authors handled the data: Reference gene primer amplification gave estimated nucleated cell counts. The table came from immunoSEQ multiplex PCR; TCRdb's copy has only in-frame clones and leaves some out. From that table come the V and J calls and clone size; the DNA was used to work out D and trimming. The data contain 150,000 to 200,000 clones, less than 90% of them seen just once; the ten biggest clones take up under 2.5%.

Input material: peripheral blood. The chain is built from TRBV19 and TRBJ1-1; a possible D gene is TRBD1 (6 bases). The TCR originated in a man between 65 and 85 years old with active or convalescent COVID-19. Written as DNA, the CDR3 is TGTGCCAGTAGGCTGGGGGCGAGCGCAGCTTTCTTT. This gives the protein CASRLGASAAFF.